The clone carrying this TCR beta chain was seen once. Losses at the gene ends were 8 bases for V and 11 bases for J; bases not matched to a gene: 18. The CDR3 totals 15 residues. The sample originates from a study of cytomegalovirus exposure and HLA in healthy donors. Assay used: immunoSEQ multiplex PCR; TCRdb lists only in-frame clones, some missing. The repertoire consists of 100,000 to 150,000 clones, with roughly 89% occurring once and the leading ten covering 1.1%. V and J are TRBV23-1 and TRBJ1-5; 7 positions match TRBD1. TRBV23-1 is placed among ORFs of uncertain function. Sequences were obtained from PBMCs. This TCR derives from a woman younger than 35 in good health and CMV-seronegative. This chain's CDR3 is CASRPPGQSNSAQHF. In DNA form, the CDR3 reads TGCGCCAGCCGCCCCCCGGGACAGTCTAATTCGGCCCAGCATTTT.